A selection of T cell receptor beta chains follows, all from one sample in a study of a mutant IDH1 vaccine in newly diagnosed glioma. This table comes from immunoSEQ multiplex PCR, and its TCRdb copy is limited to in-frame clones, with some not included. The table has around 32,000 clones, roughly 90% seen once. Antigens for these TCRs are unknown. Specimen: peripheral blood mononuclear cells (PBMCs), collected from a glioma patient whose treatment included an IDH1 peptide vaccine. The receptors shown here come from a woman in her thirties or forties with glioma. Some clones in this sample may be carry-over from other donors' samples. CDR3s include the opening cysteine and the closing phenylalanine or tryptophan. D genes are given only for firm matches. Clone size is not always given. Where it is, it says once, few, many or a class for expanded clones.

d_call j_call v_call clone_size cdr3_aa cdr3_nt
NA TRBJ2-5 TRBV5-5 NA CASSFGPQETQYF TGTGCCAGCAGCTTCGGACCCCAAGAGACCCAGTACTTC
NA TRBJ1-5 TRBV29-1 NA CSVAMGMSNQPQHF TGCAGCGTTGCGATGGGAATGAGCAATCAGCCCCAGCATTTT
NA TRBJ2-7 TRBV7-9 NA CASKEGSSYEQYF TGTGCCAGCAAAGAGGGGTCCTCCTACGAGCAGTACTTC
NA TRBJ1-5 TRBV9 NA CASSLAPSQPQHF TGTGCCAGCAGCCTAGCCCCTAGTCAGCCCCAGCATTTT
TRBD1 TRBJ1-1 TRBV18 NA CASSPSRGPTEAFF TGTGCCAGCTCACCATCCAGGGGGCCCACTGAAGCTTTCTTT
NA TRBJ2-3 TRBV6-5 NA CASRKRGTDTQYF TGTGCCAGCAGAAAGCGGGGCACAGATACGCAGTATTTT
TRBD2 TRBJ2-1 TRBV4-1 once CASSPRLAAGEQFF TGCGCCAGCAGCCCCCGACTAGCCGCCGGTGAGCAGTTCTTC
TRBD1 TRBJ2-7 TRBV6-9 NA CASNGQGGREQYF TGTGCCAGCAATGGACAGGGGGGGCGCGAGCAGTACTTC
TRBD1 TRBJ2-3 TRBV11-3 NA CASSRRQGSTDTQYF TGTGCCAGCAGCCGACGACAGGGAAGCACAGATACGCAGTATTTT
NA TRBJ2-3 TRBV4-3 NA CASSQDVADTQYF TGCGCCAGCAGCCAAGATGTCGCAGATACGCAGTATTTT
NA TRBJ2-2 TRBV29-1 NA CSVGGDVRDTGELFF TGCAGCGTTGGGGGGGATGTGAGGGACACCGGGGAGCTGTTTTTT
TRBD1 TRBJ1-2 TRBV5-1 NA CASSAGQLNYGYTF TGCGCCAGCAGCGCGGGACAGCTCAACTATGGCTACACCTTC
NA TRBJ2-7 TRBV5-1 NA CASSGDGGIEQYF TGCGCCAGCAGCGGGGACGGCGGTATCGAGCAGTACTTC
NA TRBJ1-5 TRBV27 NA CASSLGMGTSQPQHF TGTGCCAGCAGTTTAGGAATGGGGACAAGTCAGCCCCAGCATTTT
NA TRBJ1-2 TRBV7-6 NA CASSVGQTDGYTF TGTGCCAGCAGCGTAGGACAGACGGATGGCTACACCTTC
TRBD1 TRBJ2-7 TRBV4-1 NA CASSQTGGRGQYF TGCGCCAGCAGCCAGACAGGGGGAAGAGGGCAGTACTTC
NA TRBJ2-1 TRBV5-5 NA CASSLGPPGTDNEQFF TGTGCCAGCAGCCTGGGTCCCCCCGGGACCGACAATGAGCAGTTCTTC
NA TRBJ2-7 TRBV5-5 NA CASSPRDYEQYF TGTGCCAGCAGCCCGCGGGACTACGAGCAGTACTTC
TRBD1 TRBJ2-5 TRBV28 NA CASSPGTGTEETQYF TGTGCCAGCAGTCCCGGGACAGGGACGGAAGAGACCCAGTACTTC
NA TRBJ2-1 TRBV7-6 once CASSLKRAGEQFF TGTGCCAGCAGCTTAAAGCGCGCCGGGGAGCAGTTCTTC
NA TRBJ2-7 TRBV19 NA CASSDLTSERQYF TGTGCCAGTAGTGACCTTACTAGTGAGCGGCAGTACTTC
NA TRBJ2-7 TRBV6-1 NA CASSEVRDYEQYF TGTGCCAGCAGTGAAGTCCGGGACTACGAGCAGTACTTC
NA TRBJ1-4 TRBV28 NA CASSLDEKLFF TGTGCCAGCAGTTTGGATGAAAAACTGTTTTTT
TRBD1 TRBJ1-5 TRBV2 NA CASRGQVSNQPQHF TGTGCCAGCAGAGGACAGGTTAGCAATCAGCCCCAGCATTTT
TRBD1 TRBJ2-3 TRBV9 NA CASSDDRVTADTQYF TGTGCCAGCAGTGACGACAGGGTTACGGCAGATACGCAGTATTTT
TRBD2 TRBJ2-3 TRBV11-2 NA CASSFSGGTDTQYF TGTGCCAGCAGCTTTAGCGGGGGCACAGATACGCAGTATTTT
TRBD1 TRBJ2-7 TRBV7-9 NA CASSARQGAYEQYF TGTGCCAGCAGCGCTCGACAGGGGGCGTACGAGCAGTACTTC
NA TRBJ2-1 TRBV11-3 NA CASSLEGAVSSYNEQFF TGTGCCAGCAGCTTAGAGGGGGCGGTGAGCTCCTACAATGAGCAGTTCTTC
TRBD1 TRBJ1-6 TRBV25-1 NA CASSLRTGNSPLHF TGTGCCAGCAGTCTAAGGACAGGAAATTCACCCCTCCACTTT